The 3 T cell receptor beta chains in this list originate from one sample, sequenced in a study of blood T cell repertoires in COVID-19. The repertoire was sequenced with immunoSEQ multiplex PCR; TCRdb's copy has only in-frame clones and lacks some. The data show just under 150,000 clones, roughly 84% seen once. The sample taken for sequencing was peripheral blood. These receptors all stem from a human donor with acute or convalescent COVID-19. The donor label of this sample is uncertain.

The DNA of the CDR3 is TGTGCCAGAAGCTCCGACGATTACGGGAGGGCCCTCGGCGGCACAGATACGCAGTATTTT. This translates into CARSSDDYGRALGGTDTQYF. The chain links TRBV5-3 to TRBJ2-3; 8 nucleotides align to TRBD2. TRBV5-3 is reported as an ORF; its role is uncertain. The CDR3 loop spans 20 amino acids. V lost 3 bases to trimming and J lost 1 base; unmatched junction nucleotides: 19.

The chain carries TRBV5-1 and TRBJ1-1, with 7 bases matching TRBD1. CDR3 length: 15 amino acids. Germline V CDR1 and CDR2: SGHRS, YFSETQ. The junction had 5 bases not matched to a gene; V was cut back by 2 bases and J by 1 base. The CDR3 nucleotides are TGCGCCAGCAGCTTTCAGGGGGGCGAGAACACTGAAGCTTTCTTT. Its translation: CASSFQGGENTEAFF.

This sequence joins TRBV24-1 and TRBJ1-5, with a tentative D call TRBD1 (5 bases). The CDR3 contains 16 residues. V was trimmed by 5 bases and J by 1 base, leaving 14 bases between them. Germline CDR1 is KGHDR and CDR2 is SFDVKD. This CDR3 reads CATSGPSGGSNQPQHF. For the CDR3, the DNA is TGTGCCACCAGTGGCCCGTCTGGGGGGAGCAATCAGCCCCAGCATTTT.